The 6 T cell receptor beta chains in this list originate from one sample, sequenced in a study of beta chain features in type 1 diabetes. The isolated RNA, all of it, was reverse transcribed, so expressed TCRB transcripts were what got sequenced. Data came from immunoSEQ multiplex PCR; TCRdb stores just in-frame clones and leaves some out. The sample yields fewer than 650,000 clones, around 16% seen once. The source material was naive CD4+ T cells from blood. These receptors came from a man aged 18 to 35 in good health.

A few counts support this clone. The gene calls are TRBV30 and TRBJ2-5; D is undetermined. This CDR3 region has 11 residues. Trimming left V 2 bases short and J 3 bases short, with 4 bases between. Germline V CDR1 and CDR2: GTSNPN, SVGIG (reference sequence). Here the CDR3 DNA reads TGTGCCTGGAGTCAAGAAGAGACCCAGTACTTC. It codes for CAWSQEETQYF.

This chain uses TRBV15 with TRBJ1-2, with D possibly being TRBD1 (6 bases). In germline, CDR1 is LNHNV, CDR2 YYDKDF (reference sequence). CDR3 size: 15 residues. V gave up 3 bases and J gave up 4 bases, with 15 bases separating them. The DNA of the CDR3 is TGTGCCACCAGCAGTCCCAAGTCAGGGGCCTATGGCTACACCTTC. Residues: CATSSPKSGAYGYTF.

This clone was seen a few times. The rearrangement uses TRBV19 and TRBJ1-6; D remains ambiguous. In germline, CDR1 is LNHDA, CDR2 SQIVND (reference sequence). V dropped 5 bases and J dropped 9 bases, with 20 bases sitting between them. This CDR3 has 16 amino acids. The CDR3 DNA is TGTGCCAGTAGTGTTTCGGGTACCTTCGGAATTTCACCCCTCCACTTT. It codes for CASSVSGTFGISPLHF.

The chain couples TRBV14 to TRBJ1-3; 7 nucleotides agree with TRBD1. The CDR3 has 16 residues. CDR1 is SGHDN and CDR2 is FVKESK in the germline V gene. The ends lost 2 bases at V and 0 bases at J; junction bases unmatched: 4. The CDR3 reads CASSQRGTVSGNTIYF. CDR3 bases: TGTGCCAGCAGCCAACGGGGGACAGTCTCTGGAAACACCATATATTTT.

The chain employs TRBV27 and TRBJ1-5; no clear D gene. Germline V lookup: CDR1 MNHEY, CDR2 SMNVEV (reference sequence). The CDR3 covers 16 residues. The V gene lost 0 bases and the J gene lost 1 base, with 10 bases spanning the gap. The CDR3 region has the DNA TGTGCCAGCAGTTTATCGATGGCAGAGAGCAATCAGCCCCAGCATTTT. This encodes CASSLSMAESNQPQHF.

J is TRBJ2-1 and V is TRBV7-9; 7 positions agree with TRBD1. This CDR3 comprises 18 residues. Germline V CDR1 and CDR2: SEHNR, FQNEAQ (reference sequence). The trim removed 6 bases at V and 5 bases at J, leaving 19 bases unmatched. The CDR3 nucleotides are TGTGCCAGCAGACTGCCCCTAAGACAGGGTGAGGTAAACAATGAGCAGTTCTTC. It encodes CASRLPLRQGEVNNEQFF.